Following are 4 T cell receptor beta chains from one sample sequenced in a study of glioma-infiltrating T cells after dendritic cell vaccination. Time point indicated: after dendritic cell vaccination, including at tumor progression/relapse. Sequenced by immunoSEQ multiplex PCR; TCRdb stores in-frame clones only, minus some. The sample yields about 99,000 clones, around 80% seen once. The input for sequencing was blood, taken after dendritic cell vaccination. The source of these receptors is a human donor with glioblastoma.

V usage is TRBV10-3 and J usage is TRBJ1-2, with a possible D match to TRBD1 (6 bases). With 6 bases removed from V and 4 bases from J, the gap between germline ends came to 18 bases. CDR1 is ENHRY and CDR2 is SYGVKD in the germline V gene. CDR3 size: 15 residues. Here the CDR3 DNA reads TGTGCCATCAGGGGGTTGGCAGGGGCGAGCTATGGCTACACCTTC. Protein sequence: CAIRGLAGASYGYTF.

The chain links TRBV2 to TRBJ2-7; 7 bases are shared with TRBD1. The length of the CDR3 is 16 residues. The V gene's germline CDR1 is SNHLY and CDR2 FYNNEI. Trimming cost V 3 bases and J 1 base; bases outside gene matches: 9. CDR3 nucleotide sequence: TGTGCCAGCAGTGATTGGGCGGCAGGGGGTTCCTACGAGCAGTACTTC. It encodes CASSDWAAGGSYEQYF. Drawing the rest from reference TRBV2 and TRBJ2-7, the complete variable domain is EPEVTQTPSHQVTQMGQEVILRCVPISNHLYFYWYRQILGQKVEFLVSFYNNEISEKSEIFDDQFSVERPDGSNFTLKIRSTKLEDSAMYFCASSDWAAGGSYEQYFGPGTRLTVT.

This chain uses TRBV10-3 with TRBJ2-3; the D gene is possibly TRBD2 (6 bases). V dropped 11 bases and J dropped 0 bases, with 12 bases sitting between them. The CDR3 totals 13 residues. Germline CDR1 ENHRY, CDR2 SYGVKD. The CDR3: CACGETSTDTQYF. The CDR3 nucleotides read TGTGCCTGCGGGGAAACTAGCACAGATACGCAGTATTTT.

A note on this clone: Other DNA sequences in this specimen translate into the identical CDR3. The chain employs TRBV30 and TRBJ2-2; 7 bases align to TRBD1. Per germline, CDR1 GTSNPN and CDR2 SVGIG (reference sequence). This CDR3 spans 12 amino acids. Trimming took 5 bases from V and 6 from J; bases not matched to a gene: 3. The CDR3 sequence is CAWSQGAGELFF. In DNA form, the CDR3 reads TGTGCCTGGTCTCAGGGGGCCGGGGAGCTGTTTTTT.